Below, 24 T cell receptor beta chains from the same sample are listed, as sequenced in a study of molecular identifiers for immune sequencing clone quantification. Using its own MiXCR run on the PCR reads, TCRdb lists one record per CDR3 protein. The sample has about 630,000 distinct CDR3 sequences; less than 30% are singletons. Sequenced sample: naive CD8+ T cells from blood, with Jurkat cell RNA spiked in. Subset indicated: FACS-sorted CD8+CD4-CCR7+CD45RA+ naive T cells. The receptor set was obtained from a human donor in good health. Some libraries in this study had Jurkat cell RNA spiked in.

Turning to this clonotype: This may stem from a read error, because a much larger clone lies one nucleotide away. The chain recombines TRBV5-1 with TRBJ2-1; 8 nucleotides line up with TRBD2. Germline V CDR1 and CDR2: SGHRS, YFSETQ. CDR3 size: 12 residues. The ends lost 3 bases at V and 12 bases at J; junction bases unmatched: 5. The CDR3 DNA reads TGCGCCAGCAGCTATAGCGGGACGGGGCAGTTCTTC. Protein product: CASSYSGTGQFF.

On this clonotype itself: At one of its ends the junction is not consistent with the germline gene, which may arise from a read error. J is TRBJ1-4 and V is TRBV28, with D hard to call. The CDR3 has 17 amino acids. Germline lookup yields CDR1 MDHEN and CDR2 SYDVKM. The CDR3 is CASSPPPTIATKEKLVF. CDR3 DNA: TGTGCCAGCAGCCCCCCTCCGACTATTGCAACTAAAGAAAAACTGGTTTTT.

In the case of this clonotype: A much larger clone is a single base away; this may be a read error. The chain links TRBV14 to TRBJ1-1, with D maybe TRBD1 (6 bases). The CDR3 is 17 amino acids. CDR1 is SGHDN, CDR2 FVKESK, per germline. The CDR3 DNA follows: TGTGCCAGCGGCCAAGAAACCGGGACACGGATGAACACTGAAGCTTTCTTT. As protein: CASGQETGTRMNTEAFF. The complete variable domain, with remaining parts taken from reference TRBV14 and TRBJ1-1, reads EAGVTQFPSHSVIEKGQTVTLRCDPISGHDNLYWYRRVMGKEIKFLLHFVKESKQDESGMPNNRFLAERTGGTYSTLKVQPAELEDSGVYFCASGQETGTRMNTEAFFGQGTRLTVV.

About this clonotype: Just one base apart from a much larger clone, this may be a read error. The rearrangement uses TRBV2 and TRBJ2-3, with D maybe TRBD2 (6 bases). V lost 4 bases and J lost 8, with 25 bases in between. CDR3 length: 17 amino acids. CDR1 is SNHLY, CDR2 FYNNEI, per germline. CDR3: CASSGITGESVMSTQYF. CDR3 nucleotide sequence: TGTGCCAGCAGTGGGATTACGGGGGAATCGGTTATGAGTACGCAGTATTTT. Variable domain in full (rest from reference TRBV2 and TRBJ2-3): EPEVTQTPSHQVTQMGQEVILRCVPISNHLYFYWYRQILGQKVEFLVSFYNNEISEKSEIFDDQFSVERPDGSNFTLKIRSTKLEDSAMYFCASSGITGESVMSTQYFGPGTRLTVL.

This clonotype has just a few counts. This chain joins TRBV10-2 and TRBJ1-6; TRBD1 agrees at 9 bases. Unmatched junction bases numbered 5, after V lost 0 bases and J lost 5 bases. Germline V gene data show CDR1 as WSHSY and CDR2 as SAAADI. The CDR3 contains 17 residues. For the CDR3, the DNA is TGCGCCAGCAGTGAGTCACAGGGGGCTTGGGATAATTCACCCCTCCACTTT. This codes for CASSESQGAWDNSPLHF.

This clonotype was recorded at least ten times. V gene TRBV27 combines with J gene TRBJ1-1; D gene ambiguous. Germline V lookup: CDR1 MNHEY, CDR2 SMNVEV (reference sequence). The CDR3 sequence is 12 residues long. V shed 8 bases and J shed 5 bases, with 12 bases lying between them. CDR3 region: CASRGVGTEAFF. The CDR3, as DNA: TGTGCCAGCCGGGGAGTGGGGACTGAAGCTTTCTTT.

This clonotype has a count of ten or more. This sequence joins TRBV6-5 and TRBJ1-4; D call uncertain. Germline loops: CDR1 MNHEY, CDR2 SVGAGI. Trimming took off 0 bases at V and 6 bases at J, with 8 bases between the two ends. The CDR3 runs 14 residues. This chain's CDR3 is CASSYSKGYEKLFF. CDR3 coding DNA: TGTGCCAGCAGTTACTCGAAGGGTTATGAAAAACTGTTTTTT.

This clonotype was found a few times. The CDR3 loop is CASSQARAGGARPGNTIYF. The CDR3 region has the DNA TGTGCCAGCAGCCAAGCTAGGGCAGGAGGAGCCAGGCCTGGAAACACCATATATTTT. The chain joins TRBV4-2 to TRBJ1-3, with D uncertain. There are 19 residues in the CDR3. V was trimmed by 1 base and J by 2 bases, leaving 21 bases between them. Germline CDR1 is LGHNA and CDR2 is YNFKEQ.

In regard to this clonotype: One junction end does not reproduce the germline sequence, and a read error may be involved. The chain combines TRBV29-1 with TRBJ1-1; D is ambiguous. Per germline, CDR1 SQVTM and CDR2 ANQGSEA. There are 11 residues in the CDR3. The CDR3: CGVEAGTVAFF. CDR3 nucleotides: TGCGGCGTTGAAGCGGGCACTGTAGCTTTCTTT.

A remark on this clonotype: Since no conserved phenylalanine or tryptophan closes the CDR3, a read error is the likely cause. The chain is built from TRBV12-5 and TRBJ2-5, with D possibly matching TRBD1 (6 bases). This CDR3 has 15 amino acids. V gave up 1 base and J gave up 2 bases, with 11 bases separating them. Germline V lookup: CDR1 LGHNT, CDR2 FRNRAP. The CDR3 spells CASGLGPDRQETQYL. The CDR3, as DNA: TGTGCTAGTGGTTTGGGCCCGGACAGACAAGAGACCCAGTACCTC.

Note on this clonotype: This may stem from a read error, because a much larger clone lies one nucleotide away. This chain connects TRBV7-9 to TRBJ1-4, with TRBD1 matching over 10 bases. CDR3 length: 17 residues. The germline gives CDR1 SEHNR, CDR2 FQNEAQ (reference sequence). V shed 2 bases, J shed 4 bases, and the junction held 7 bases outside the gene matches. The CDR3 DNA follows: TGTGCCAGCAGCTTATCCCCCGGACAGGGGGATAATGAAAAACTGTTTTTT. Translation: CASSLSPGQGDNEKLFF.

In its sample, this clonotype was seen many times. The V gene is TRBV29-1, the J gene TRBJ2-7, with TRBD1 as a possible D gene (6 bases). Per germline, CDR1 SQVTM and CDR2 ANQGSEA. Between the trimmed V and J ends, which lost 6 bases and 0 bases, there was a span of 12 bases. There are 13 residues in the CDR3. The DNA of the CDR3 is TGCAGCGTCGAGGGGGAATCCTCCTACGAGCAGTACTTC. Its protein product is CSVEGESSYEQYF.

This clonotype was observed many times. The genes are TRBV6-2 or TRBV6-3 and TRBJ2-1; D call uncertain. CDR3 length: 15 residues. V was pared by 6 bases and J by 7 bases, with 19 bases between. From germline, CDR1 is MNHEY and CDR2 SVGEGT. The CDR3: CASSGPRPDLNEQFF. CDR3 nucleotide sequence: TGTGCCAGCAGCGGCCCAAGACCGGATTTGAATGAGCAGTTCTTC.

Concerning this clonotype: A much bigger clone sits one base away, suggesting this may be a read error. The chain's CDR3 is CASGSSVREQYF. As DNA, the CDR3 is TGTGCCAGCGGCTCGTCCGTGAGAGAGCAGTACTTC. This chain connects TRBV5-6 to TRBJ2-7; D not certain. The germline V gene has CDR1 SGHDT and CDR2 YYEEEE. Trimming pared 7 bases from V and 7 bases from J, leaving 15 bases between. The CDR3 totals 12 residues.

This clonotype was picked up one time. For the CDR3, the DNA is TGCAGTGCTGACGAATCAAATAGCAATCAGCCCCAGCATTTT. It translates to CSADESNSNQPQHF. V usage is TRBV20-1 and J usage is TRBJ1-5; D is ambiguous. Trimming cost V 5 bases and J 0 bases, with 11 bases left between them. The CDR3 length is 14 residues. Germline V gene data show CDR1 as DFQATT and CDR2 as SNEGSKA (reference sequence).

The V call is TRBV15, the J call TRBJ1-1; D not certain. The ends were cut back, 0 bases at V and 3 bases at J, with 11 bases in the middle. The germline V gene encodes CDR1 LNHNV and CDR2 YYDKDF (reference sequence). The CDR3 loop spans 15 amino acids. This CDR3 reads CATSRDREYYTEAFF. The CDR3 nucleotides are TGTGCCACCAGCAGAGATAGGGAATATTACACTGAAGCTTTCTTT.

V gene TRBV19 combines with J gene TRBJ2-2; D gene unclear. This CDR3 is 16 amino acids long. Trimming left V 5 bases short and J 6 bases short, with 19 bases between. The V gene's germline CDR1 is LNHDA and CDR2 SQIVND (reference sequence). The CDR3 region is CASSSFSPATPGELFF. CDR3 nucleotides: TGTGCCAGTAGTTCCTTTAGCCCGGCAACCCCCGGGGAGCTGTTTTTT.

J is TRBJ2-1 and V is TRBV4-3; TRBD2 matches 8 bases. The CDR3 loop spans 17 amino acids. Germline trimming cut 0 bases from V and 9 bases from J; bases unmatched to any gene: 13. Germline loops: CDR1 LGHNA, CDR2 YSLEER. This CDR3 is CASSQDGLATGAGEQFF. The CDR3 DNA follows: TGCGCCAGCAGCCAAGACGGACTAGCTACTGGAGCTGGTGAGCAGTTCTTC.

Worth noting for this clonotype: Sequence at one end of the junction differs from germline and may be a read error. This chain connects TRBV6-2 or TRBV6-3 to TRBJ2-7; 11 positions match TRBD2. This CDR3 spans 13 amino acids. CDR1 is MNHEY, CDR2 SVGEGT, per germline. This CDR3 is CASSGTSGYKQYF. CDR3 in DNA: TGTGCCAGCAGTGGGACTAGCGGCTACAAGCAGTACTTC.

Only a few counts were recorded for this clonotype. The rearrangement uses TRBV6-2 or TRBV6-3 and TRBJ2-7; TRBD2 might be the D (5 bases). Trimming left V 3 bases short and J 5 bases short, with 17 bases between. This CDR3 spans 15 amino acids. Germline assignment: CDR1 MNHEY and CDR2 SVGEGT. CDR3 amino acids: CASSYDERYPNEQYF. The CDR3 DNA is TGTGCCAGCAGTTATGACGAGCGGTACCCCAACGAGCAGTACTTC.

Details on this clonotype: A much larger clonotype is one base distant, so this may be a read error. The chain is built from TRBV7-2 and TRBJ2-1, with a weak D call TRBD1 (6 bases). Per germline, CDR1 SGHTA and CDR2 FQGNSA. This CDR3 comprises 14 residues. The germline V and J ends were trimmed by 2 bases and 9 bases, with 14 bases remaining between them. The CDR3 coding sequence is TGTGCCAGCAGCTTATTATCCGCGGACAGTGAGCAGTTCTTC. Protein product: CASSLLSADSEQFF.

This clonotype was counted between two and nine times. The chain has TRBV6-1 and TRBJ1-5; D ambiguous. The germline V gene encodes CDR1 MNHNS and CDR2 SASEGT. V was pared by 2 bases and J by 6 bases, with 11 bases between. The CDR3 has 14 residues. As DNA, the CDR3 is TGTGCCAGCAGTGAATCTGGGGTCGGTCAGCCCCAGCATTTT. It translates to CASSESGVGQPQHF.

Details on this clonotype: This may be a read error, as it is one base from a much larger clone. The chain uses TRBV2 and TRBJ2-7; D not resolved. Germline loops: CDR1 SNHLY, CDR2 FYNNEI. Trimming left V 3 bases short and J 8 bases short, with 11 bases between. The CDR3 extends over 12 amino acids. As DNA, the CDR3 is TGTGCCAGCAGTGACGAGAGAAACAAGCAGTACTTC. Its translation is CASSDERNKQYF.

About this clonotype itself: A read error is possible here, since a much larger clone lies one base away. This chain links TRBV6-6 with TRBJ2-3, with D uncertain. This CDR3 comprises 16 residues. The germline V gene encodes CDR1 MNHNY and CDR2 SVGAGI (reference sequence). For the CDR3, the DNA is TGTGCCAGCAGACCCACCTTATTGACACCAACAGTTACGCAGTATTTT. The encoded protein is CASRPTLLTPTVTQYF.